This T cell receptor (beta chain) was retrieved from a study of T cell responses to AZD1222 COVID-19 vaccine. As for this clone: Its target is unknown.

Points from the study as a whole: Spike was spanned by vaccine-associated CD4 TCRs, with dominance at 160-218 and 743-854. Epitopes outside B.1.351 and B.1.1.7 mutated regions reportedly drew nearly half of spike TCRs.

V gave up 3 bases and J gave up 4 bases, with 9 bases separating them. The CDR3 covers 13 residues. Germline CDR1 is SGHAT and CDR2 is FQNNGV. Some clones are missing from TCRdb's copy, which holds only in-frame ones; the method was immunoSEQ multiplex PCR. This sample has 100,000 to 150,000 clones, with approximately 90% found just once. Sequencing was performed on peripheral blood, taken on day 0 of AZD1222 vaccination. The source of this sequence is an adult in good health. The rearrangement links TRBV11-2 to TRBJ1-2, with D uncertain. CDR3 in DNA: TGTGCCAGCAGCTTGAGGGAAGGCTATGGCTACACCTTC. Translating it yields CASSLREGYGYTF.